This entry lists 20 T cell receptor beta chains sequenced from one sample in a study of T-cell reconstitution after alpha-beta-depleted transplantation in children. Researchers prepared the TCRbeta library using unique molecular identifiers, the study reports. TCRdb itself ran the PCR reads through MiXCR, one entry per CDR3 protein. The sample yields over 200,000 distinct CDR3 sequences, around 9.5% seen once. Sequenced here: PBMCs from the stem cell graft donor, sampled from the stem cell graft. The receptors were gathered from a human donor who donated a stem cell graft to a child with acute lymphoblastic leukemia.

This clonotype was observed a few times. The chain employs TRBV7-9 and TRBJ2-5; 7 positions match TRBD2. This CDR3 has 14 residues. V gave up 0 bases and J gave up 4 bases; unmatched junction bases: 2. CDR1 and CDR2 (germline): SEHNR, FQNEAQ (reference sequence). CDR3 residues: CASSLAGGTETQYF. The CDR3 DNA is TGTGCCAGCAGCTTAGCGGGGGGGACAGAGACCCAGTACTTC.

This chain links TRBV10-3 with TRBJ2-1, with 10 positions matching TRBD2. Germline CDR1 is ENHRY and CDR2 is SYGVKD. The V segment lost 4 bases and the J segment 12 bases; nucleotides outside the gene matches: 12. The CDR3 totals 15 residues. This CDR3 is CAISGSGSGGAGQFF. The CDR3 coding sequence is TGTGCCATCAGTGGGAGTGGGAGCGGGGGGGCTGGGCAGTTCTTC.

A few counts support this clonotype. V and J are TRBV9 and TRBJ2-2; D may correspond to TRBD1 or TRBD2 (6 bases each). V dropped 5 bases and J dropped 5 bases, with 28 bases sitting between them. CDR3 size: 19 residues. Germline lookup yields CDR1 SGDLS and CDR2 YYNGEE. CDR3 coding DNA: TGTGCCAGCAGGGGGACACGACAGGACGAGGGGGGAGTGACCGGGGAGCTGTTTTTT. Amino acids: CASRGTRQDEGGVTGELFF.

This clonotype is a singleton in its sample. The chain is built from TRBV11-2 and TRBJ2-3; tentative D call: TRBD2 (6 bases). Germline loops: CDR1 SGHAT, CDR2 FQNNGV. Deletions cut 3 bases from V and 3 bases from J, with 13 bases between. The CDR3 totals 15 residues. CDR3: CASSFSAGRTDTQYF. The CDR3 DNA is TGTGCCAGCAGCTTTTCAGCGGGTAGAACAGATACGCAGTATTTT.

This clonotype has at least ten counts. This chain joins TRBV29-1 and TRBJ2-3, with a weak D call TRBD2 (7 bases). This CDR3 comprises 14 residues. Per germline, CDR1 SQVTM and CDR2 ANQGSEA. Trimming stripped 7 bases from V and 8 bases from J, with 22 bases between. For the CDR3, the DNA is TGCAGCGCCCGAGGGGGGGGCTTGGAGGGTACGCAGTATTTT. Protein: CSARGGGLEGTQYF.

This clonotype occurred many times. This chain uses TRBV7-2 with TRBJ2-4; 9 nucleotides match TRBD2. The ends lost 5 bases at V and 7 bases at J; junction bases unmatched: 15. The germline V gene has CDR1 SGHTA and CDR2 FQGNSA. CDR3 length: 17 residues. CDR3 DNA sequence: TGTGCCAGCAGCCCACCCCTTAGCGGGGGAGGAGGGAACATTCAGTACTTC. Translated: CASSPPLSGGGGNIQYF. Full variable domain (rest looked up from reference TRBV7-2 and TRBJ2-4): GAGVSQSPSNKVTEKGKDVELRCDPISGHTALYWYRQSLGQGLEFLIYFQGNSAPDKSGLPSDRFSAERTGGSVSTLTIQRTQQEDSAVYLCASSPPLSGGGGNIQYFGAGTRLSVL.

Many counts were recorded for this clonotype. V gene TRBV5-1 combines with J gene TRBJ1-5; D is unclear. Trimming pared 3 bases from V and 3 bases from J, leaving 16 bases between. Germline values: CDR1 SGHRS, CDR2 YFSETQ. The length of the CDR3 is 16 residues. Here the CDR3 DNA reads TGCGCCAGCAGCTCGGGTTACGACGGAGACAATCAGCCCCAGCATTTT. Protein product: CASSSGYDGDNQPQHF.

The CDR3 DNA follows: TGCAGCGTTGTAAGTCGCGGAGCCGGCGAGCAGTACTTC. It encodes CSVVSRGAGEQYF. This chain uses TRBV29-1 with TRBJ2-7; D remains unclear. CDR3 length equals 13 residues. The germline gives CDR1 SQVTM, CDR2 ANQGSEA. V shed 4 bases and J shed 6 bases, with 16 bases lying between them.

The gene calls are TRBV4-2 and TRBJ1-2; TRBD1 agrees at 9 bases. The CDR3 covers 15 residues. The V and J ends lost 2 bases and 7 bases, in that order; junction bases with no gene match: 8. Germline loops: CDR1 LGHNA, CDR2 YNFKEQ. The CDR3 DNA reads TGTGCCAGCAGCCAATGGACAGGGGACGATGCTGGCTACACCTTC. Its protein product is CASSQWTGDDAGYTF.

Concerning this clonotype: An end of the junction differs from the germline gene, which may be a read error. The chain is built from TRBV30 and TRBJ1-1; 7 bases line up with TRBD1. The CDR3 spans 13 residues. The germline V gene has CDR1 GTSNPN and CDR2 SVGIG (reference sequence). DNA of the CDR3: TGTGCCTGGAGTGTACAGGGGAACACTGAAGCTTCCTTT. This translates into CAWSVQGNTEASF.

The chain has TRBV11-2 and TRBJ2-3; weak D call: TRBD2 (6 bases). The CDR3 totals 12 residues. CDR1 is SGHAT, CDR2 FQNNGV, per germline. Trimming stripped 3 bases from V and 7 bases from J, with 8 bases between. The CDR3 loop is CASSFSGYTQYF. The CDR3 nucleotides read TGTGCCAGCAGCTTTAGCGGATATACGCAGTATTTT. Full variable domain (rest looked up from reference TRBV11-2 and TRBJ2-3): EAGVAQSPRYKIIEKRQSVAFWCNPISGHATLYWYQQILGQGPKLLIQFQNNGVVDDSQLPKDRFSAERLKGVDSTLKIQPAKLEDSAVYLCASSFSGYTQYFGPGTRLTVL.

This clonotype was picked up many times. The gene calls are TRBV11-2 and TRBJ2-7, with 9 bases that match TRBD1. The CDR3 length is 14 residues. After removal of 7 bases from V and 2 bases from J, the junction contained 6 bases not matched to a gene. Germline loops: CDR1 SGHAT, CDR2 FQNNGV. CDR3 DNA: TGTGCCAGCACCCCGGGACAGGGAACCTACGAGCAGTACTTC. Translating gives CASTPGQGTYEQYF.

V and J are TRBV12-3 or TRBV12-4 and TRBJ1-6; 7 bases align to TRBD1. The V and J ends lost 6 bases and 8 bases, in that order; junction bases with no gene match: 4. The CDR3 covers 13 residues. DNA of the CDR3: TGTGCCAGCAGGGGACAGTGGTATTCACCCCTCCACTTT. Its translation: CASRGQWYSPLHF.

The chain has TRBV9 and TRBJ2-7, with 7 bases matching TRBD1. V lost 2 bases, J lost 0 bases, and 8 bases stayed unmatched. Germline CDR1 SGDLS, CDR2 YYNGEE. This CDR3 has 16 amino acids. CDR3 nucleotides: TGTGCCAGCAGCGTGTCGACAGGGCGCGTCTCCTACGAGCAGTACTTC. Translating it yields CASSVSTGRVSYEQYF.

This clonotype was seen ten or more times. This sequence joins TRBV29-1 and TRBJ1-1, with 9 bases lining up with TRBD1. Germline CDR1 and CDR2: SQVTM and ANQGSEA. The CDR3 consists of 13 residues. Trimming took 7 bases from V and 3 from J; bases not matched to a gene: 6. The CDR3 spells CSGRTGVDTEAFF. CDR3 sequence (DNA): TGCAGCGGTAGGACAGGGGTGGACACTGAAGCTTTCTTT.

In its sample, this clonotype was seen many times. The V gene is TRBV5-1, the J gene TRBJ1-2, with TRBD1 matching 7 bases. CDR1 is SGHRS, CDR2 YFSETQ, per germline. The CDR3 contains 15 residues. V lost 5 bases, J lost 11 bases, and 18 bases stayed unmatched. This CDR3 is CASRMSRDSGPGYTF. The CDR3 DNA follows: TGCGCCAGCAGAATGTCTCGGGACAGCGGACCGGGGTACACCTTC. The complete variable domain, with remaining parts taken from reference TRBV5-1 and TRBJ1-2, reads KAGVTQTPRYLIKTRGQQVTLSCSPISGHRSVSWYQQTPGQGLQFLFEYFSETQRNKGNFPGRFSGRQFSNSRSEMNVSTLELGDSALYLCASRMSRDSGPGYTFGSGTRLTVV.

The chain carries TRBV3-1 and TRBJ1-5, with a possible D match to TRBD1 (5 bases). V lost 1 base and J lost 11, with 15 bases in between. CDR3 length equals 14 residues. Per germline, CDR1 LGHDT and CDR2 YNNKEL (reference sequence). The CDR3 is CASSQGRRTLAQHF. CDR3 DNA sequence: TGTGCCAGCAGCCAAGGTAGAAGGACACTGGCCCAGCATTTT.

The chain is built from TRBV24-1 and TRBJ2-1; D might be TRBD1 or TRBD2, each matching 5 bases. Per the germline V gene, CDR1 is KGHDR and CDR2 is SFDVKD. V dropped 0 bases and J dropped 8 bases, with 13 bases sitting between them. The length of the CDR3 is 15 residues. The CDR3 is CATSDLHSRDDEQFF. CDR3 nucleotides: TGTGCCACCAGTGATTTGCATTCCAGGGACGATGAGCAGTTCTTC.

This clonotype was recorded at least ten times. The chain is built from TRBV2 and TRBJ2-2; TRBD1 is a possible D gene (6 bases). The germline V gene has CDR1 SNHLY and CDR2 FYNNEI. Trimming shortened V by 7 bases and J by 4 bases, and 16 bases separated the two germline ends. The CDR3 is 15 amino acids. CDR3 in DNA: TGTGCCAGCATGGGCAGGGGCGTCCCCACCGGGGAGCTGTTTTTT. Translated, it gives CASMGRGVPTGELFF.

The table lists this clonotype with many counts. This chain joins TRBV29-1 and TRBJ2-2; 10 bases match TRBD2. V lost 5 bases to trimming and J lost 5 bases; unmatched junction nucleotides: 11. Germline CDR1 reads SQVTM; CDR2 reads ANQGSEA. This CDR3 is built from 16 residues. The CDR3 is CSVSGLAGDSTGELFF. The CDR3 DNA follows: TGCAGCGTTTCCGGCCTAGCGGGGGATTCGACCGGGGAGCTGTTTTTT.